One and the same sample provided the 32 T cell receptor beta chains below, sequenced in a study of neurological immune-mediated disorders. TCRdb reprocessed the 5' RACE reads with MiXCR, giving one entry per CDR3 protein. Among 120,000 or so distinct CDR3 sequences, 3.2% were seen once, and the ten largest hold 1.3%. The source material was PBMCs. These receptor sequences come from a woman under 40 with multiple sclerosis.

In its sample, this clonotype was seen many times. This chain joins TRBV6-5 and TRBJ1-2; 7 positions match TRBD1. Germline V gene data show CDR1 as MNHEY and CDR2 as SVGAGI. The CDR3 spans 16 residues. V lost 6 bases to trimming and J lost 6 bases; unmatched junction nucleotides: 16. The chain's CDR3 is CASSHRRGQGDDGYTF. The DNA of the CDR3 is TGTGCCAGCAGCCACCGGAGGGGGCAGGGGGACGATGGCTACACCTTC.

This clonotype was picked up many times. The chain is built from TRBV5-5 and TRBJ2-3; no clear D gene. Germline values: CDR1 SGHKS, CDR2 YYEKEE (reference sequence). V gave up 0 bases and J gave up 4 bases, with 6 bases separating them. The CDR3 loop spans 13 amino acids. CDR3 loop: CASSLDPSDTQYF. CDR3 DNA: TGTGCCAGCAGCTTGGACCCGTCAGATACGCAGTATTTT. Using reference TRBV5-5 and TRBJ2-3 for the parts outside the CDR3, the full variable domain is DAGVTQSPTHLIKTRGQQVTLRCSPISGHKSVSWYQQVLGQGPQFIFQYYEKEERGRGNFPDRFSARQFPNYSSELNVNALLLGDSALYLCASSLDPSDTQYFGPGTRLTVL.

V usage is TRBV28 and J usage is TRBJ1-5; weak D call: TRBD1 (5 bases). The CDR3 has 14 residues. The ends were cut back, 4 bases at V and 6 bases at J, with 13 bases in the middle. The germline V gene encodes CDR1 MDHEN and CDR2 SYDVKM. CDR3 amino acids: CASSYGDGGQPQHF. CDR3 bases: TGTGCCAGCAGTTACGGGGACGGCGGTCAGCCCCAGCATTTT.

At least ten counts were recorded for this clonotype. The chain links TRBV18 to TRBJ2-6; TRBD2 aligns across 10 bases. V trimming: 1 base; J trimming: 0 bases; junction bases outside the gene matches: 6. Germline-derived CDR1 and CDR2 are KGHSH and LQKENI. The CDR3 has 19 amino acids. The CDR3 DNA sequence: TGTGCCAGCTCACCACAGCTAGCGGGGGCTCCCTCTGGGGCCAACGTCCTGACTTTC. It yields the protein CASSPQLAGAPSGANVLTF. Using reference TRBV18 and TRBJ2-6 for the parts outside the CDR3, the full variable domain is NAGVMQNPRHLVRRRGQEARLRCSPMKGHSHVYWYRQLPEEGLKFMVYLQKENIIDESGMPKERFSAEFPKEGPSILRIQQVVRGDSAAYFCASSPQLAGAPSGANVLTFGAGSRLTVL.

This clonotype was seen many times. V and J are TRBV19 and TRBJ2-6, with a possible D match to TRBD1 (5 bases). The V gene lost 4 bases and the J gene lost 3 bases, with 13 bases spanning the gap. Germline values: CDR1 LNHDA, CDR2 SQIVND (reference sequence). This CDR3 comprises 16 residues. This CDR3 is CASSTQGSSGANVLTF. The CDR3 region has the DNA TGTGCCAGTAGTACCCAGGGTTCTAGTGGGGCCAACGTCCTGACTTTC.

This clonotype occurred many times. Here the CDR3 reads CASSPGLISYEQYF. CDR3 DNA sequence: TGTGCCAGCAGCCCAGGTCTTATCTCCTACGAGCAGTACTTC. V and J are TRBV6-5 and TRBJ2-7, with D uncertain. The CDR3 extends over 14 amino acids. V was trimmed by 6 bases and J by 0 bases, leaving 12 bases between them. The V gene's germline CDR1 is MNHEY and CDR2 SVGAGI.

This clonotype showed up many times. The chain carries TRBV20-1 and TRBJ2-5; 7 bases align to TRBD1. The CDR3 totals 17 residues. J gave up 3 bases and V 2 bases, and 15 bases lay outside the gene matches. Looked up from germline, CDR1 is DFQATT and CDR2 is SNEGSKA (reference sequence). For the CDR3, the DNA is TGCAGTGCTAGACCTGAGCCGGGACAGAACAAGAAAGAGACCCAGTACTTC. It encodes CSARPEPGQNKKETQYF.

This clonotype has at least ten counts. This chain links TRBV20-1 with TRBJ2-3; TRBD1 might be the D (6 bases). CDR1 DFQATT and CDR2 SNEGSKA come from the germline V gene (reference sequence). Deletions cut 5 bases from V and 0 bases from J, with 21 bases between. The CDR3 loop spans 17 amino acids. As DNA, the CDR3 is TGCAGTGCTCCTCCTGCCGGGACACCCTCAAGCACAGATACGCAGTATTTT. Encoded protein: CSAPPAGTPSSTDTQYF.

This clonotype was observed many times. The rearrangement uses TRBV5-1 and TRBJ2-2; D possibly corresponds to TRBD1 (5 bases). CDR1 and CDR2 (germline): SGHRS, YFSETQ. V lost 4 bases and J 0 bases, leaving 10 bases between the germline ends. This CDR3 region has 15 residues. The CDR3 nucleotides are TGCGCCAGCAGCCCGACAGTGTCGAACACCGGGGAGCTGTTTTTT. Encoded protein: CASSPTVSNTGELFF.

The CDR3: CASSQGLGMNTEAFF. Written as DNA, the CDR3 is TGTGCCAGCTCACAAGGGTTGGGGATGAACACTGAAGCTTTCTTT. The chain employs TRBV18 and TRBJ1-1, with unresolved D. Germline CDR1 KGHSH, CDR2 LQKENI. This CDR3 contains 15 residues. Trimming cost V 4 bases and J 0 bases, with 12 bases left between them. Together with reference TRBV18 and TRBJ1-1, the CDR3 gives the full variable domain: NAGVMQNPRHLVRRRGQEARLRCSPMKGHSHVYWYRQLPEEGLKFMVYLQKENIIDESGMPKERFSAEFPKEGPSILRIQQVVRGDSAAYFCASSQGLGMNTEAFFGQGTRLTVV.

This clonotype came up many times. The chain recombines TRBV5-6 with TRBJ2-7, with TRBD1 matching over 10 bases. CDR3 length: 15 residues. J gave up 1 base and V 6 bases, and 7 bases lay outside the gene matches. Germline CDR1 is SGHDT and CDR2 is YYEEEE. The chain's CDR3 is CASTKGQGESYEQYF. The DNA of the CDR3 is TGTGCCAGCACCAAAGGACAGGGGGAGTCCTACGAGCAGTACTTC.

Ten or more counts support this clonotype. V and J are TRBV27 and TRBJ2-7; D might be TRBD2 (6 bases). The CDR3 extends over 12 amino acids. Germline loops: CDR1 MNHEY, CDR2 SMNVEV (reference sequence). Trimming removed 2 bases at V and 6 bases at J, with 8 bases between. Written as DNA, the CDR3 is TGTGCCAGCAGTTTAATGGGGGGCGAGCAGTACTTC. Translation gives CASSLMGGEQYF.

A remark on this clonotype: The CDR3 end shows no conserved phenylalanine or tryptophan, and so a read error is likely. J is TRBJ2-1 and V is TRBV29-1; TRBD1 matches at 8 bases. Germline V gene sequence: CDR1 SQVTM, CDR2 ANQGSEA. The V gene end was trimmed by 8 bases and the J gene end by 3 bases; junction bases not matched to a gene: 15. The CDR3 has 16 residues. The CDR3 protein is CSIQGAGGGHYNEQFI. The CDR3, as DNA: TGCAGCATCCAGGGGGCGGGTGGCGGACACTACAATGAGCAGTTCATC.

This clonotype was detected many times. The CDR3 DNA follows: TGCGCCAGCAGCCAACGGACAGAAGAGACCCAGTACTTC. Its protein product is CASSQRTEETQYF. V and J are TRBV4-1 and TRBJ2-5; D might be TRBD1 (6 bases). V was trimmed by 2 bases and J by 3 bases, leaving 7 bases between them. Germline V CDR1 and CDR2: MGHRA, YSYEKL. The CDR3 contains 13 residues.

This clonotype appeared many times. V gene TRBV4-1 combines with J gene TRBJ2-1; 7 bases are shared with TRBD2. Germline V gene data show CDR1 as MGHRA and CDR2 as YSYEKL. The CDR3 is made up of 15 amino acids. The trim removed 1 base at V and 4 bases at J, leaving 4 bases unmatched. The CDR3 spells CASSQGSAGYNEQFF. For the CDR3, the DNA is TGCGCCAGCAGCCAAGGGTCAGCGGGGTACAATGAGCAGTTCTTC.

This clonotype was seen many times. This chain uses TRBV25-1 with TRBJ1-1; D is uncertain. The germline V gene encodes CDR1 MGHDK and CDR2 SYGVNS. This CDR3 has 14 amino acids. V dropped 4 bases and J dropped 1 base, with 10 bases sitting between them. CDR3 sequence: CASSVNLGNTEAFF. The CDR3 nucleotides read TGTGCCAGCAGTGTGAATCTCGGGAACACTGAAGCTTTCTTT.

This clonotype was observed at least ten times. The chain uses TRBV10-3 and TRBJ2-5; 11 bases align to TRBD2. J lost 0 bases, V lost 1 base, and 4 bases had no gene match. From germline, CDR1 is ENHRY and CDR2 SYGVKD. CDR3 size: 17 residues. The CDR3 nucleotides read TGTGCCATCAGTGAGTTCCTGACTAGCGGGGACCAAGAGACCCAGTACTTC. This codes for CAISEFLTSGDQETQYF.

This clonotype appeared many times. The chain couples TRBV7-2 to TRBJ2-1, with D tentatively TRBD1 or TRBD2 (5 bases each). CDR1 SGHTA and CDR2 FQGNSA come from the germline V gene. Trimming removed 6 bases at V and 13 bases at J, with 19 bases between. The CDR3 sequence is 13 residues long. CDR3 in DNA: TGTGCCAGCAGGTTAACCGGAGAGGGGAGTCAGTTCTTC. This encodes CASRLTGEGSQFF.

V gene TRBV20-1 combines with J gene TRBJ1-6; 9 bases agree with TRBD1. With 5 bases clipped from V and 7 bases from J, the junction kept 9 bases outside the gene matches. Germline V gene data show CDR1 as DFQATT and CDR2 as SNEGSKA (reference sequence). This CDR3 has 15 amino acids. The chain's CDR3 is CSAPDRGLPNSPLHF. In DNA form, the CDR3 reads TGCAGTGCTCCGGACAGGGGTCTGCCGAATTCACCCCTCCACTTT.

There are many counts of this clonotype. The gene calls are TRBV20-1 and TRBJ1-1, with D possibly being TRBD1 (6 bases). The CDR3 sequence is 15 residues long. V lost 3 bases, J lost 1 base, and 15 bases lay in between. The germline V gene has CDR1 DFQATT and CDR2 SNEGSKA (reference sequence). CDR3 nucleotides: TGCAGTGCTAGCCCGGGGGCGCGCCCGAACACTGAAGCTTTCTTT. Translated: CSASPGARPNTEAFF.

The table lists this clonotype with many counts. The chain recombines TRBV5-1 with TRBJ1-2, with unresolved D. The V and J ends lost 0 bases and 4 bases respectively, with 7 bases between them. Germline values: CDR1 SGHRS, CDR2 YFSETQ. This CDR3 contains 13 residues. The CDR3 nucleotides read TGCGCCAGCAGCTTGGCCGAGACCTATGGCTACACCTTC. It is translated as CASSLAETYGYTF.

The chain uses TRBV29-1 and TRBJ2-7; D not certain. Trimming took 0 bases from V and 9 from J, leaving 9 bases between them. The germline CDR1 and CDR2 sequences are SQVTM and ANQGSEA. This CDR3 has 11 residues. The CDR3 here is CSVEDKGGQYF. The CDR3 coding sequence is TGCAGCGTTGAAGATAAGGGCGGGCAGTACTTC.

The table lists this clonotype with many counts. CDR3 loop: CSVLDSSYEQYF. The CDR3 coding sequence is TGCAGCGTGCTGGACAGCTCCTACGAGCAGTACTTC. This rearrangement joins TRBV29-1 to TRBJ2-7, with D perhaps matching TRBD1 (6 bases). Germline loops: CDR1 SQVTM, CDR2 ANQGSEA. CDR3 length equals 12 residues. Trimming took 6 bases from V and 0 from J, leaving 9 bases between them.

About this clonotype: A much larger clone is a single base away; this may be a read error. This sequence joins TRBV20-1 and TRBJ2-3, with a tentative D call TRBD1 (7 bases). Trimming pared 6 bases from V and 11 bases from J, leaving 15 bases between. Per germline, CDR1 DFQATT and CDR2 SNEGSKA (reference sequence). The CDR3 sequence is 11 residues long. CDR3 amino acids: CSAAGQSVQYF. CDR3 sequence (DNA): TGCAGTGCCGCGGGACAGTCAGTGCAGTATTTT.

This clonotype has at least ten counts. The chain joins TRBV6-5 to TRBJ2-7, with D possibly matching TRBD1 (5 bases). The CDR3 contains 14 residues. Per germline, CDR1 MNHEY and CDR2 SVGAGI. Between the trimmed V and J ends, which lost 0 bases and 4 bases, there was a span of 10 bases. CDR3 DNA: TGTGCCAGCAGTTACTCGACAGAATCTTACGAGCAGTACTTC. Translation: CASSYSTESYEQYF.

This clonotype was recorded at least ten times. The chain has TRBV27 and TRBJ2-1, with 9 bases lining up with TRBD2. The CDR3 consists of 16 residues. Trimming at V came to 6 bases and at J to 6 bases, leaving 12 bases not matched to a gene. Germline CDR1 is MNHEY and CDR2 is SMNVEV (reference sequence). In DNA, the CDR3 is TGTGCCAGCAGCAACCTCCTAGGGACTAGCATCAATGAGCAGTTCTTC. Its translation is CASSNLLGTSINEQFF.

This clonotype was counted ten times or more. The CDR3 here is CSAAKTSGDWRREQYF. The CDR3 coding sequence is TGCAGTGCCGCAAAGACTAGCGGTGATTGGCGGAGGGAGCAGTACTTC. This rearrangement joins TRBV20-1 to TRBJ2-7; 9 bases align to TRBD2. V gave up 6 bases and J gave up 7 bases; unmatched junction bases: 19. The CDR3 spans 16 residues. Germline V lookup: CDR1 DFQATT, CDR2 SNEGSKA (reference sequence).

This clonotype was seen many times. J is TRBJ1-2 and V is TRBV7-2; D not certain. Germline CDR1 is SGHTA and CDR2 is FQGNSA. Trimming took 1 base from V and 4 from J, leaving 16 bases between them. The CDR3 sequence is 16 residues long. CDR3 DNA: TGTGCCAGCAGCTTAGAATTCGGCACTCGGGGCTATGGCTACACCTTC. This translates into CASSLEFGTRGYGYTF.

Details on this clonotype: This clone may be a read error of a much larger clone one base away. The CDR3 loop reads CDSSGGVYGYTF. CDR3 in DNA: TGCGACAGCAGTGGAGGAGTCTATGGCTACACCTTC. V and J are TRBV5-1 and TRBJ1-2, with D hard to call. CDR3 length: 12 residues. Germline CDR1 and CDR2: SGHRS and YFSETQ. Complete variable domain (other parts from reference TRBV5-1 and TRBJ1-2): KAGVTQTPRYLIKTRGQQVTLSCSPISGHRSVSWYQQTPGQGLQFLFEYFSETQRNKGNFPGRFSGRQFSNSRSEMNVSTLELGDSALYLCDSSGGVYGYTFGSGTRLTVV.

This clonotype was detected many times. CDR3 region: CASSFFQGGMTEAFF. The CDR3 DNA reads as TGTGCCAGCAGCTTTTTCCAGGGTGGCATGACTGAAGCTTTCTTT. This chain connects TRBV5-5 to TRBJ1-1; tentative D call: TRBD1 (5 bases). V lost 2 bases and J 5 bases, leaving 16 bases between the germline ends. The CDR3 runs 15 residues. CDR1 SGHKS and CDR2 YYEKEE come from the germline V gene (reference sequence). The variable domain in full, completed from reference TRBV5-5 and TRBJ1-1, reads DAGVTQSPTHLIKTRGQQVTLRCSPISGHKSVSWYQQVLGQGPQFIFQYYEKEERGRGNFPDRFSARQFPNYSSELNVNALLLGDSALYLCASSFFQGGMTEAFFGQGTRLTVV.

This clonotype was counted at least ten times. The chain is built from TRBV7-9 and TRBJ2-1, with D tentatively TRBD1 (6 bases). Trimming stripped 7 bases from V and 4 bases from J, with 17 bases between. Germline loops: CDR1 SEHNR, CDR2 FQNEAQ (reference sequence). The CDR3 covers 15 residues. The CDR3 spells CASIHPQGYYNEQFF. DNA for the CDR3: TGTGCCAGCATCCACCCACAGGGATATTACAATGAGCAGTTCTTC.

This clonotype appeared many times. The chain employs TRBV20-1 and TRBJ1-1, with TRBD1 matching 7 bases. Trimming at V came to 7 bases and at J to 1 base, leaving 6 bases not matched to a gene. Germline V lookup: CDR1 DFQATT, CDR2 SNEGSKA (reference sequence). The CDR3 runs to 13 residues. CDR3 protein: CSVQGVSNTEAFF. The DNA of the CDR3 is TGCAGTGTGCAGGGGGTCTCGAACACTGAAGCTTTCTTT.